Reported below is one T cell receptor (beta chain). This clone was recorded only once. Its target antigen remains unknown. No much larger clone is present one base from it, and per-base qualities are unavailable. CD8 naive samples consisted of CD45RO-negative cells that were positively selected for CCR7, yielding a CD45RA+CCR7+ population without TemRA cells. The donors were healthy, HIV-negative adults who had no recently reported acute infections or vaccinations. Only Caucasian adults living in Nashville, Tennessee, USA were represented among the donors. Blood was obtained by leukapheresis, after which PBMCs were separated by Ficoll-Histopaque density gradient centrifugation and cryopreserved in liquid nitrogen vapor phase. Analytical flow cytometry was used to check the purity and quantity of each magnetically sorted T cell population. Genomic DNA was isolated from every sorted fraction and measured by UV absorbance on a Nanodrop 2000c.

Using the deep immunoSEQ assay, multiplex PCR amplified TCR CDR3 regions from genomic DNA. Extracted genomic DNA from each cell subset was distributed evenly across all wells of several immunoSEQ 96-well plates, and each plate was treated as a replicate. Each replicate PCR for sorted subsets received about 210 ng genomic DNA, equal to about 30,000 T cell genomes. Purified libraries were measured with a Qubit 3.0 fluorometer, size-checked on a Bioanalyzer 2100, and measured again with the KAPA Library Quantification kit. Each immunoSEQ 96-well plate was sequenced on its own single-read 150-cycle Illumina NextSeq 550 flow cell. The study's own analysis went as follows. Because only junctional sequences without quality scores were contained in the immunoSEQ output, filtering matching that applied to full-length reads could not be performed. To assign V/J genes and CDR3, sequences were annotated against IMGT germline references using PyIR, a Python wrapper for IgBLAST v1.9. Any read was removed if the V/J assignment was weak (E-value above 1e-6), the CDR3 was missing, or the read contained stop codons, out-of-frame junctions, or ambiguous translated residues. V3J clonotypes were defined by identical inferred V gene, J gene, and CDR3 amino acid sequence. Percentage overlap between repertoires was computed as shared unique clonotypes divided by the size of the smaller repertoire. Repertoire richness was assessed with RTK rarefaction, the Chao1 estimator, and Recon v2.1 estimates of unobserved clonotypes. Generation probabilities were computed with OLGA for all TCRbeta clonotypes obtained by the gDNA method from four donors. TCRdb obtained this table from immuneACCESS and retained in-frame rearrangements with V and J assigned. These tables miss some clones; where compared with another copy, unresolved V genes account for less than half of the shortfall, and the remainder is unexplained. D and trimming were read from the DNA, whereas the V and J calls and clone size are those reported in that table. This sample has about 650,000 clones in its table, and around 95% of those were observed once. The top ten clonotypes cover about 0.11% of the sample.

This record belongs to a study of shared clonotypes between healthy human individuals (dated by TCRdb to about 2020). For context, the study as a whole: Two women and a few men aged 18 to 49 years were included in the cohort. For each donor, CD4 naive and CD4 memory were each run on three plates, CD8 naive on two plates, and CD8 memory on one plate. The study deeply sequenced blood TCR repertoires of roughly five healthy adults to estimate repertoire size and the extent of clonotype sharing between individuals. Leukapheresis yielded between about 0.9 and 10 billion PBMCs per donor. To increase sequencing depth and limit assay-specific biases, TCR repertoire library preparation and sequencing were carried out by different laboratories using diverse techniques. What the research found in general, with its limitations: Sharing across a few donors was observed for approximately 5% of naive CD4, less than 4% of naive CD8, 2% to 2.5% of memory CD4, and roughly 0.4% of memory CD8 clonotypes. Estimated clonotype richness was generally larger for naive than for memory subsets. Compared with non-shared clonotypes, clonotypes shared by all four sorted-subset donors had higher generation probabilities. Even with the large sequencing depth, rarefaction of the sorted-subset datasets indicated that sequencing was incomplete. The genetic and exposure-history diversity represented was limited by the small number of donors. Pairwise subsampling indicated that sequencing depth was expected to affect the degree of clonotype sharing among donors. Sampling was restricted to blood, and TCR repertoires in tissues likely differ from the TCR repertoires found in blood.

CDR1 is given as SGHVS and CDR2 as FNYEAQ, both from the germline V gene. Reading from cysteine to phenylalanine, the CDR3 counts 17 amino acids. CDR3 DNA is the only sequence kept; it has 51 bases, read in frame from the first base. V trim: 7 bases; J trim: 5 bases; unmatched bases: 16. The material sequenced was naive CD8+ T cells sorted from blood. The sample's cell subset or site label, in plain terms: CD45RA+CCR7+. The source is a woman aged 25 to 45 in good health. The chain is assembled from TRBV7-6 and TRBJ2-1, with 8 bases in between that match TRBD1. The DNA is as follows: TGTGCCAGCACCCTTAGAATAGGACAGGGCAGTCACAATGAGCAGTTCTTC. This codes for CASTLRIGQGSHNEQFF.